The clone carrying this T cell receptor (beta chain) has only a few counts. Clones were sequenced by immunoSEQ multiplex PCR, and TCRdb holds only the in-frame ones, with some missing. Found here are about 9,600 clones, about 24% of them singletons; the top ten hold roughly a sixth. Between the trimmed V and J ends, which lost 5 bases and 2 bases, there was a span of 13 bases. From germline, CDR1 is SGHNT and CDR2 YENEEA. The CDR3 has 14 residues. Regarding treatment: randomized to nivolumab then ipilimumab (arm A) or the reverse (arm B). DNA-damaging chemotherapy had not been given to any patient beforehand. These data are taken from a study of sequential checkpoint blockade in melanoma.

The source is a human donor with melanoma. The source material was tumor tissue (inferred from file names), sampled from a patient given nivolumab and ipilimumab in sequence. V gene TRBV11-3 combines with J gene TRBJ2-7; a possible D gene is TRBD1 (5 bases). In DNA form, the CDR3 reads TGTGCCAGCAGCGCGAGAAGGACAACCTACGAGCAGTACTTC. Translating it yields CASSARRTTYEQYF. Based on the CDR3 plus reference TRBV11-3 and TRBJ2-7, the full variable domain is EAGVVQSPRYKIIEKKQPVAFWCNPISGHNTLYWYLQNLGQGPELLIRYENEEAVDDSQLPKDRFSAERLKGVDSTLKIQPAELGDSAVYLCASSARRTTYEQYFGPGTRLTVT.